This TCR beta chain was documented in a study of blood T cells in healthy people across ages. Sample-barcoded 5' priming and a J-beta primer mix drove a second PCR of roughly 6 to 12 cycles. TCRdb reprocessed the 5' RACE reads with MiXCR, giving one entry per CDR3 protein. The sample lists about 2 million distinct CDR3 sequences, approximately 50% occurring once. V was clipped by 5 bases and J by 4 bases, with 15 bases between them. The CDR3 length is 15 residues. Germline V CDR1 and CDR2: SEHNR, FQNEAQ (reference sequence). This sequence was found in a woman aged 40 to 50 in good health. This sequence joins TRBV7-9 and TRBJ2-1, with a tentative D call TRBD2 (6 bases). Sequenced sample: blood. For the CDR3, the DNA is TGTGCCAGCAGCCCCATGGGGGGTGGGTACAATGAGCAGTTCTTC. Its translation: CASSPMGGGYNEQFF.